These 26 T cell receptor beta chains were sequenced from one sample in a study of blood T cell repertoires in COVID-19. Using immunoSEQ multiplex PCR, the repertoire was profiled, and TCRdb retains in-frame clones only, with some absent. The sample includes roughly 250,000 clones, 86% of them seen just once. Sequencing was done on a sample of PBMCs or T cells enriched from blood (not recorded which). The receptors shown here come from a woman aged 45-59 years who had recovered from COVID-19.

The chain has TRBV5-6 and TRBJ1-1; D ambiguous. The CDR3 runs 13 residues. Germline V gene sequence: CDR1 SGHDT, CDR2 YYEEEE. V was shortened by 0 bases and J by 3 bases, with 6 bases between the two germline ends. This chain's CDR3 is CASSLVVYTEAFF. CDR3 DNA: TGTGCCAGCAGCTTGGTTGTCTACACTGAAGCTTTCTTT.

CDR3 protein: CASRRGQGAYEQYF. CDR3 nucleotide sequence: TGTGCCAGCAGGCGGGGACAGGGGGCCTACGAGCAGTACTTC. V usage is TRBV6-1 and J usage is TRBJ2-7; TRBD1 aligns across 11 bases. The CDR3 length is 14 residues. Germline V gene lookup returns CDR1 MNHNS and CDR2 SASEGT. With V trimmed by 6 bases and J by 2 bases, 3 bases remained unmatched.

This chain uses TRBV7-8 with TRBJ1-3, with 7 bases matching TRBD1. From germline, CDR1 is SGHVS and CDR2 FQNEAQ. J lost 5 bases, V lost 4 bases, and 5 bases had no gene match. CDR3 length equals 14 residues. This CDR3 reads CASSSDRARNTIYF. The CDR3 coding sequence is TGTGCCAGCAGCTCCGACAGGGCCAGAAACACCATATATTTT.

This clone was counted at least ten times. The DNA of the CDR3 is TGTGCCAGCAGGGGGACAGAGAACTATGGCTACACCTTC. Translated: CASRGTENYGYTF. The rearrangement uses TRBV6-5 and TRBJ1-2; TRBD1 matches at 7 bases. The CDR3 is made up of 13 amino acids. V shed 6 bases and J 2 bases; nucleotides not matched to a gene: 3. Germline lookup yields CDR1 MNHEY and CDR2 SVGAGI.

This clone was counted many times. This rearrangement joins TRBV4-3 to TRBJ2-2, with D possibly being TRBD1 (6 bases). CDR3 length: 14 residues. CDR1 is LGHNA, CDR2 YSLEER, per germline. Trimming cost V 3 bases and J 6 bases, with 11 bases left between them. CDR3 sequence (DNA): TGCGCCAGCAGCCAGTCTACAGGGCCCGGGGAGCTGTTTTTT. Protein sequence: CASSQSTGPGELFF.

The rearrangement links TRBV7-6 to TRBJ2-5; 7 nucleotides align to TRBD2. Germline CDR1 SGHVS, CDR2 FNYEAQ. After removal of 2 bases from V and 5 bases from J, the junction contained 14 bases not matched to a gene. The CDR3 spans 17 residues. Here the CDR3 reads CASSLYSGREHRETQYF. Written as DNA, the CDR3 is TGTGCCAGCAGCTTATACTCCGGGCGGGAGCATCGGGAGACCCAGTACTTC.

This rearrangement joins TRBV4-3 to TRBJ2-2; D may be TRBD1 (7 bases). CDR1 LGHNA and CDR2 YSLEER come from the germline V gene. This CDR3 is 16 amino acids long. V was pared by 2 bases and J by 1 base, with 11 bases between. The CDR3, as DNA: TGCGCCAGCAGCCAACAGGGGGGTCTGAACACCGGGGAGCTGTTTTTT. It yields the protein CASSQQGGLNTGELFF.

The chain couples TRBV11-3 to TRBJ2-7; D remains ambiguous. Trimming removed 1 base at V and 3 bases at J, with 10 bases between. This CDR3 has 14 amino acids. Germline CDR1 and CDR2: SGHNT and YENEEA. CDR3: CASSLGWAVYEQYF. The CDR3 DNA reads TGTGCCAGCAGCTTAGGGTGGGCCGTCTACGAGCAGTACTTC.

CDR3 in amino acids: CASSPSGTSNSPLHF. The CDR3 region has the DNA TGCGCCAGCAGCCCCTCCGGGACATCAAATTCACCCCTCCACTTT. The chain is built from TRBV5-1 and TRBJ1-6, with a tentative D call TRBD1 (6 bases). CDR3 length: 15 residues. CDR1 and CDR2 (germline): SGHRS, YFSETQ. V was cut by 4 bases and J by 7 bases, with 15 bases left in between.

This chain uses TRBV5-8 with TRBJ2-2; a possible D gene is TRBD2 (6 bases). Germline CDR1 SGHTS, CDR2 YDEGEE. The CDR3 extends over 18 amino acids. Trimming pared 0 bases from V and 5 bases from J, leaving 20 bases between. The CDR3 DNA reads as TGTGCCAGCAGCTTGGTCGGCAGGTTGGGGGGACTGACCGGGGAGCTGTTTTTT. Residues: CASSLVGRLGGLTGELFF.

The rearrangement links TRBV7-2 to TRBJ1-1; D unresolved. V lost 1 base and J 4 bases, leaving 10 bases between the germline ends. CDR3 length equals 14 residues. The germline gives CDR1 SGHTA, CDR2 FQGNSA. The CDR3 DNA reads TGTGCCAGCAGCTTAGTCCTCCGTAGCACTGAAGCTTTCTTT. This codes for CASSLVLRSTEAFF.

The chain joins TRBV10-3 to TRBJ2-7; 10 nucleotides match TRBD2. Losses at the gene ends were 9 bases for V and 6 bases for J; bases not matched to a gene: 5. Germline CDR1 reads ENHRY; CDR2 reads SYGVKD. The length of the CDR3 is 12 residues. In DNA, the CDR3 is TGTGCCATAGGACTAGCGGCCCTCGAGCAGTACTTC. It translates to CAIGLAALEQYF.

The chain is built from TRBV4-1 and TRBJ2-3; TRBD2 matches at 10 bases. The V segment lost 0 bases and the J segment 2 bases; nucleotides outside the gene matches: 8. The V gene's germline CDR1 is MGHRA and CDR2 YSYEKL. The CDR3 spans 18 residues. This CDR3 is CASSQEPPLAGVTDTQYF. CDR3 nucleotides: TGCGCCAGCAGCCAAGAGCCCCCCCTAGCGGGGGTCACAGATACGCAGTATTTT.

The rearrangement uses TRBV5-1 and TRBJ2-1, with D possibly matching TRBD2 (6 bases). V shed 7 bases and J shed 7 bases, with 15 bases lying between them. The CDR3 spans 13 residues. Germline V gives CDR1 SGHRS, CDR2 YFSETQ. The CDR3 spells CASSGLGYNEQFF. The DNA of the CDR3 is TGCGCCAGCTCGGGACTCGGATATAATGAGCAGTTCTTC.

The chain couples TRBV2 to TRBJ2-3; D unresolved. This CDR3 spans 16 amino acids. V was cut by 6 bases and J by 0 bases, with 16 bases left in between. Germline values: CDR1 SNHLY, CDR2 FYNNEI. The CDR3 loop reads CASRERLQVSTDTQYF. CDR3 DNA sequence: TGTGCCAGCAGGGAGAGACTTCAAGTAAGCACAGATACGCAGTATTTT.

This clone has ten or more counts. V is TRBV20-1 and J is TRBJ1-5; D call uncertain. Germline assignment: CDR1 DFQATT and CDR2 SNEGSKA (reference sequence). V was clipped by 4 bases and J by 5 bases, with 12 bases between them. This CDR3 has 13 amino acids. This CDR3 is CSATEAGDQPQHF. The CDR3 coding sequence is TGCAGTGCTACTGAGGCCGGGGATCAGCCCCAGCATTTT.

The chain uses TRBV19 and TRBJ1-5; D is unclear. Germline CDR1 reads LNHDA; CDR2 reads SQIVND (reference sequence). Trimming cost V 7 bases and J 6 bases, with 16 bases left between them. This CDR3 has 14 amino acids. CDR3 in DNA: TGTGCCAGTACCGCCCGGGAGTGGGGTCAGCCCCAGCATTTT. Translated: CASTAREWGQPQHF.

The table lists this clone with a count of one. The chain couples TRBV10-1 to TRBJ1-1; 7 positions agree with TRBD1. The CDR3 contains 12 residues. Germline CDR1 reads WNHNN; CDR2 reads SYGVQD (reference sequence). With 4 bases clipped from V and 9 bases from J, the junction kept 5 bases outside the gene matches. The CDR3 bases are TGCGCCAGCAGTGTCCCGGGACAGAAAGCTTTCTTT. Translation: CASSVPGQKAFF.

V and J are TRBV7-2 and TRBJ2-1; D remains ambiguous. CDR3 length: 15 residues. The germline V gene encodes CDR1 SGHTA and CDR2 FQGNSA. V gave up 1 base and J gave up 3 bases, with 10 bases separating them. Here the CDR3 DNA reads TGTGCCAGCAGCTTAGGAGACACGTACTACAATGAGCAGTTCTTC. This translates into CASSLGDTYYNEQFF. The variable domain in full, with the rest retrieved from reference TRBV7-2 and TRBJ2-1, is GAGVSQSPSNKVTEKGKDVELRCDPISGHTALYWYRQSLGQGLEFLIYFQGNSAPDKSGLPSDRFSAERTGGSVSTLTIQRTQQEDSAVYLCASSLGDTYYNEQFFGPGTRLTVL.

The CDR3 reads CASSLEGQGAMTAFF. For the CDR3, the DNA is TGTGCCAGCAGCTTAGAGGGGCAGGGGGCAATGACAGCTTTCTTT. V gene TRBV7-8 combines with J gene TRBJ1-1; TRBD1 matches 8 bases. V gave up 1 base and J gave up 10 bases; unmatched junction bases: 11. The V gene's germline CDR1 is SGHVS and CDR2 FQNEAQ. The CDR3 length is 15 residues.

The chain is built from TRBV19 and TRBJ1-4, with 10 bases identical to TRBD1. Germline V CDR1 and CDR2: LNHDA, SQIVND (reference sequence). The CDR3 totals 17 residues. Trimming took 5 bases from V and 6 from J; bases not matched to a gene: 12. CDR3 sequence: CASSETGTGVLYEKLFF. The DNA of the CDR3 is TGTGCCAGTAGTGAGACCGGGACAGGGGTTTTATATGAAAAACTGTTTTTT.

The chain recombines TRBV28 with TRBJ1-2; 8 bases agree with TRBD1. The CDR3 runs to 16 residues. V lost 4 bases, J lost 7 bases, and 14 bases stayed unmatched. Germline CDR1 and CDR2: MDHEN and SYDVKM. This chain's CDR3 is CASSSPGTGFLGGYTF. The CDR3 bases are TGTGCCAGCAGTTCCCCCGGGACAGGTTTCTTAGGTGGCTACACCTTC.

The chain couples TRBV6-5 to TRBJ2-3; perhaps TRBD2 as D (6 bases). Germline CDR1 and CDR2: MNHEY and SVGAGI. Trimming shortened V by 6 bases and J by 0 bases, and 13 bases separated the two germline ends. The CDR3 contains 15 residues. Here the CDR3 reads CASRPTGVSTDTQYF. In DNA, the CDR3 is TGTGCCAGCAGACCTACGGGGGTTAGCACAGATACGCAGTATTTT.

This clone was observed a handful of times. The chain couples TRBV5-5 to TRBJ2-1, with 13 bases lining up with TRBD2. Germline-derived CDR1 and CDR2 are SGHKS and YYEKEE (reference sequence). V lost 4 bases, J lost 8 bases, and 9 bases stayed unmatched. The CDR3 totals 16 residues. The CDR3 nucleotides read TGTGCCAGCAGCATTGGGGGACTAGCGGGGCAGGATGAGCAGTTCTTC. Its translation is CASSIGGLAGQDEQFF.

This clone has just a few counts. CDR3 nucleotides: TGTGCCAGCTCACCCTTCCGGAACAGGGGGCTTGGAAACACCATATATTTT. Protein product: CASSPFRNRGLGNTIYF. The V gene is TRBV18, the J gene TRBJ1-3; 9 bases line up with TRBD1. V was clipped by 3 bases and J by 3 bases; unmatched bases: 9. The length of the CDR3 is 17 residues. CDR1 is KGHSH and CDR2 is LQKENI in the germline V gene.

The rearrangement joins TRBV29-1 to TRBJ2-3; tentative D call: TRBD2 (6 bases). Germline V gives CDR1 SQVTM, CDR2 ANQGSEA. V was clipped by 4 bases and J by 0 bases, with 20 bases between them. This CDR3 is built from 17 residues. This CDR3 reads CSVVFRNRDSSTDTQYF. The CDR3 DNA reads TGCAGCGTTGTCTTCAGAAACCGGGACTCAAGCACAGATACGCAGTATTTT.